Below are 27 T cell receptor beta chains sequenced from a single sample in a study of shared clonotypes between healthy human individuals. Using immunoSEQ multiplex PCR, the repertoire was profiled, and TCRdb retains in-frame clones only, with some absent. The repertoire has under 700,000 clones, 85% to 95% of them found once; the top ten carry over 0.09%. CD8 cells regarded as naive lacked CD45RO, were positively chosen for CCR7, and omitted terminally differentiated effector memory CD45RA+ cells. Sequenced material: naive CD8+ T cells sorted from blood. The receptors shown here come from a woman under 40 in good health.

The J gene is TRBJ2-1, the V gene TRBV4-1; 7 positions match TRBD2. Per germline, CDR1 MGHRA and CDR2 YSYEKL. The CDR3 spans 15 residues. V lost 1 base and J lost 8; bases outside the gene matches: 8. This CDR3 is CASSQVNSGLHEQFF. CDR3 DNA sequence: TGCGCCAGCAGCCAAGTAAATAGCGGGCTACATGAGCAGTTCTTC.

The J gene is TRBJ1-1, the V gene TRBV29-1, with D perhaps matching TRBD1 (5 bases). Germline loops: CDR1 SQVTM, CDR2 ANQGSEA. Between the trimmed V and J ends, which lost 0 bases and 9 bases, there was a span of 11 bases. The CDR3 spans 12 residues. The chain's CDR3 is CSVEEQEFQAFF. The CDR3 nucleotides are TGCAGCGTTGAAGAACAGGAATTCCAAGCTTTCTTT.

This clone was seen a few times. Different DNA sequences within this sample yield the same CDR3. The V gene is TRBV27, the J gene TRBJ2-7; D is uncertain. V lost 4 bases and J lost 2, with 3 bases in between. The CDR3 has 11 amino acids. Germline V CDR1 and CDR2: MNHEY, SMNVEV (reference sequence). CDR3 bases: TGTGCCAGCAGTTCCGCCTACGAGCAGTACTTC. Translation gives CASSSAYEQYF.

The V gene is TRBV15, the J gene TRBJ2-7; 13 bases are a match to TRBD2. V was pared by 5 bases and J by 1 base, with 23 bases of the junction left unmatched. The CDR3 length is 22 residues. Germline assignment: CDR1 LNHNV and CDR2 YYDKDF (reference sequence). CDR3 sequence reads: CATSGRDSRLAGGLTISYEQYF. For the CDR3, the DNA is TGTGCCACCAGCGGACGGGACAGTCGACTAGCGGGAGGCCTTACTATTTCCTACGAGCAGTACTTC.

The DNA of the CDR3 is TGTGCCAGCAGTGTTCAGGTCCCCTCTGGGGCCAACGTCCTGACTTTC. Translated, it gives CASSVQVPSGANVLTF. This chain uses TRBV2 with TRBJ2-6; D is undetermined. V lost 4 bases to trimming and J lost 0 bases, with 10 bases between them. This CDR3 is built from 16 residues. The V gene's germline CDR1 is SNHLY and CDR2 FYNNEI. The whole variable domain, filled in from reference TRBV2 and TRBJ2-6, reads EPEVTQTPSHQVTQMGQEVILRCVPISNHLYFYWYRQILGQKVEFLVSFYNNEISEKSEIFDDQFSVERPDGSNFTLKIRSTKLEDSAMYFCASSVQVPSGANVLTFGAGSRLTVL.

With regard to this clone: Other DNA sequences in this sample translate to the same CDR3. CDR3 bases: TGCGCCAGCAGCTTGACTAGCTCCTACGAGCAGTACTTC. Protein sequence: CASSLTSSYEQYF. The chain couples TRBV5-1 to TRBJ2-7, with a possible D match to TRBD2 (5 bases). Germline V gene sequence: CDR1 SGHRS, CDR2 YFSETQ. V was shortened by 1 base and J by 0 bases, with 5 bases between the two germline ends. There are 13 residues in the CDR3.

This sequence joins TRBV5-4 and TRBJ2-7, with D tentatively TRBD2 (6 bases). CDR1 and CDR2 from the germline V gene are SGHNT and YYREEE (reference sequence). The CDR3 runs to 14 residues. The V end was cut by 5 bases, the J end by 3 bases, with 15 bases between. The CDR3 DNA reads as TGTGCCAGCAGGGTGTGGGGAGGCATCTACGAGCAGTACTTC. Translating gives CASRVWGGIYEQYF.

This chain uses TRBV15 with TRBJ1-2, with D possibly being TRBD1 (6 bases). Germline CDR1 is LNHNV and CDR2 is YYDKDF (reference sequence). The CDR3 length is 13 residues. The germline V and J ends were trimmed by 5 bases and 8 bases, with 15 bases remaining between them. For the CDR3, the DNA is TGTGCCACCAGCGGAACAGGGACGGAAGGCTACACCTTC. The encoded protein is CATSGTGTEGYTF.

As concerns this clone: Different DNA sequences within this sample yield the same CDR3. This sequence joins TRBV13 and TRBJ2-7; the match to TRBD1 covers 11 bases. Germline V gene data show CDR1 as PRHDT and CDR2 as FYEKMQ (reference sequence). The junction had 4 bases not matched to a gene; V was cut back by 5 bases and J by 4 bases. The CDR3 spans 14 residues. The CDR3 protein is CASSPGQGAYEQYF. CDR3 bases: TGTGCCAGCAGCCCTGGACAGGGGGCATACGAGCAGTACTTC.

Here the CDR3 DNA reads TGTGCCAGCCGTACCGGCGGGGGGGAAGCTTTCTTT. Protein: CASRTGGGEAFF. The V and J genes are TRBV27 and TRBJ1-1; perhaps TRBD1 as D (5 bases). The germline V gene has CDR1 MNHEY and CDR2 SMNVEV (reference sequence). The CDR3 loop spans 12 amino acids. The V and J ends lost 8 bases and 8 bases respectively, with 15 bases between them.

The rearrangement joins TRBV28 to TRBJ2-7, with D possibly being TRBD2 (6 bases). The germline V and J ends were trimmed by 6 bases and 0 bases, with 6 bases remaining between them. CDR3 size: 12 residues. Germline CDR1 reads MDHEN; CDR2 reads SYDVKM. This CDR3 is CASREGSYEQYF. For the CDR3, the DNA is TGTGCCAGCAGGGAGGGCTCCTACGAGCAGTACTTC.

The V gene is TRBV28, the J gene TRBJ2-1; D unresolved. CDR3 size: 12 residues. V was pared by 6 bases and J by 7 bases, with 10 bases between. Germline V CDR1 and CDR2: MDHEN, SYDVKM. In DNA, the CDR3 is TGTGCCAGCAGCTCACACCGGAATGAGCAGTTCTTC. This gives the protein CASSSHRNEQFF.

The V and J genes are TRBV4-1 and TRBJ2-7, with a possible D match to TRBD2 (6 bases). Germline CDR1 and CDR2: MGHRA and YSYEKL. V was trimmed by 5 bases and J by 2 bases, leaving 16 bases between them. The CDR3 spans 15 residues. The DNA of the CDR3 is TGCGCCAGCAGCTCCGGAGGAGGGGTAACCTACGAGCAGTACTTC. It is translated as CASSSGGGVTYEQYF.

V and J are TRBV10-3 and TRBJ2-7; D might be TRBD1 (5 bases). This CDR3 has 16 amino acids. The germline CDR1 and CDR2 sequences are ENHRY and SYGVKD. Trimming took off 10 bases at V and 3 bases at J, with 25 bases between the two ends. CDR3 sequence (DNA): TGTGCCACAAAAACCGAGACAGCCTCAGGGCTCTACGAGCAGTACTTC. This encodes CATKTETASGLYEQYF.

The genes are TRBV27 and TRBJ1-5, with D hard to call. Looked up from germline, CDR1 is MNHEY and CDR2 is SMNVEV (reference sequence). This CDR3 region has 13 residues. The ends were cut back, 5 bases at V and 7 bases at J, with 12 bases in the middle. As DNA, the CDR3 is TGTGCCAGCAGTGATGGGGTAGGACAGCCCCAGCATTTT. It codes for CASSDGVGQPQHF.

V and J are TRBV19 and TRBJ2-5; either TRBD1 or TRBD2 may fit D (5 bases each). Germline CDR1 reads LNHDA; CDR2 reads SQIVND (reference sequence). The CDR3 runs 13 residues. Trimming removed 3 bases at V and 4 bases at J, with 9 bases between. CDR3 DNA: TGTGCCAGTAGTATTTCGGGGACAGAGACCCAGTACTTC. It specifies CASSISGTETQYF.

This chain uses TRBV28 with TRBJ2-7; D might be TRBD1 or TRBD2, each matching 5 bases. V was clipped by 2 bases and J by 0 bases, with 11 bases between them. CDR1 is MDHEN, CDR2 SYDVKM, per germline. This CDR3 region has 15 residues. CDR3 nucleotide sequence: TGTGCCAGCAGTTTAATGGTCGGGGCCTCCTACGAGCAGTACTTC. It encodes CASSLMVGASYEQYF. Supplemented by reference TRBV28 and TRBJ2-7, the full variable domain reads DVKVTQSSRYLVKRTGEKVFLECVQDMDHENMFWYRQDPGLGLRLIYFSYDVKMKEKGDIPEGYSVSREKKERFSLILESASTNQTSMYLCASSLMVGASYEQYFGPGTRLTVT.

V and J are TRBV28 and TRBJ1-1; unclear D gene. This CDR3 spans 17 amino acids. V was pared by 3 bases and J by 4 bases, with 21 bases between. Germline CDR1 MDHEN, CDR2 SYDVKM. The CDR3 region is CASSFIGSGTPITEAFF. The CDR3 DNA sequence: TGTGCCAGCAGTTTTATCGGTTCGGGAACGCCGATCACTGAAGCTTTCTTT.

This clone showed up just a few times. The CDR3 DNA follows: TGTGCCAGCAGTGATTGGACAGGGTGGAGCACTGAAGCTTTCTTT. This sequence encodes CASSDWTGWSTEAFF. This sequence joins TRBV25-1 and TRBJ1-1; 8 bases are shared with TRBD1. In germline, CDR1 is MGHDK, CDR2 SYGVNS. The CDR3 is made up of 15 amino acids. V shed 3 bases and J 4 bases; nucleotides not matched to a gene: 7.

V gene TRBV9 combines with J gene TRBJ2-5; 8 bases fit TRBD1. The CDR3 is made up of 15 amino acids. CDR1 and CDR2 from the germline V gene are SGDLS and YYNGEE. V lost 0 bases to trimming and J lost 5 bases; unmatched junction nucleotides: 6. CDR3 in amino acids: CASSVGGQGGETQYF. For the CDR3, the DNA is TGTGCCAGCAGCGTAGGTGGACAGGGTGGGGAGACCCAGTACTTC.

The chain couples TRBV9 to TRBJ1-1; no definite D call. CDR1 and CDR2 (germline): SGDLS, YYNGEE. Trimming left V 7 bases short and J 0 bases short, with 16 bases between. The CDR3 runs to 15 residues. CDR3 sequence reads: CASGTGASMNTEAFF. CDR3 DNA: TGTGCCAGCGGCACGGGAGCCAGCATGAACACTGAAGCTTTCTTT.

The genes are TRBV28 and TRBJ2-7; D tentatively reads TRBD1 or TRBD2 (5 bases each). The length of the CDR3 is 12 residues. Germline CDR1 is MDHEN and CDR2 is SYDVKM. The V and J ends lost 9 bases and 3 bases respectively, with 12 bases between them. CDR3 loop: CASGTEDYEQYF. The DNA for the CDR3 is TGTGCCAGTGGGACGGAAGACTACGAGCAGTACTTC.

The chain carries TRBV6-5 and TRBJ2-3, with D possibly TRBD2 on 5 matching bases. V dropped 1 base and J dropped 0 bases, with 8 bases sitting between them. Germline V gene lookup returns CDR1 MNHEY and CDR2 SVGAGI. The CDR3 runs 15 residues. This chain's CDR3 is CASSYWAGSTDTQYF. CDR3 in DNA: TGTGCCAGCAGTTACTGGGCGGGTAGCACAGATACGCAGTATTTT.

The V and J genes are TRBV7-8 and TRBJ2-2; 10 nucleotides line up with TRBD2. CDR1 and CDR2 (germline): SGHVS, FQNEAQ. The length of the CDR3 is 17 residues. V shed 5 bases, J shed 2 bases, and the junction held 8 bases outside the gene matches. The CDR3 region is CASSRGLARQNTGELFF. The CDR3 nucleotides read TGTGCCAGCAGCCGGGGACTAGCGCGCCAAAACACCGGGGAGCTGTTTTTT.

J is TRBJ2-7 and V is TRBV7-2; D possibly corresponds to TRBD2 (5 bases). V lost 4 bases, J lost 3 bases, and 16 bases lay in between. The CDR3 contains 15 residues. Germline V gives CDR1 SGHTA, CDR2 FQGNSA. The CDR3 protein is CASSSPLAGGYEQYF. The CDR3 DNA reads as TGTGCCAGCAGCTCCCCACTCGCTGGAGGCTACGAGCAGTACTTC.

J is TRBJ1-5 and V is TRBV7-9; a possible D gene is TRBD1 (6 bases). Looked up from germline, CDR1 is SEHNR and CDR2 is FQNEAQ (reference sequence). V gave up 1 base and J gave up 3 bases, with 13 bases separating them. The CDR3 totals 16 residues. The CDR3, as DNA: TGTGCCAGCAGCTTAGACAGGGAGGGAGACAATCAGCCCCAGCATTTT. This translates into CASSLDREGDNQPQHF.

CDR3 coding DNA: TGTGCCAGCCCCGGGACTGAAGCTTTCTTT. The encoded protein is CASPGTEAFF. The J gene is TRBJ1-1, the V gene TRBV6-1; D unclear. V gave up 8 bases and J gave up 5 bases, with 6 bases separating them. The CDR3 runs to 10 residues. CDR1 is MNHNS, CDR2 SASEGT, per germline.